The rows below give T cell receptor beta chains drawn from one sample of a study of molecular identifiers for immune sequencing clone quantification. TCRdb called the PCR reads again in MiXCR, with one record for every CDR3 protein. The sample records 88,000 or so distinct CDR3 sequences, around 20% being singletons. Input material: naive CD8+ T cells from blood, with Jurkat cell RNA spiked in. These receptors were taken from a human donor in good health. Some libraries in this study had Jurkat cell RNA spiked in. CDR3s include the opening cysteine and the closing phenylalanine or tryptophan. A D gene is named only where the DNA matches it firmly. Only some rows state a clone size, as once, few, many or a class for expanded clones.

- | TRBJ2-7 | TRBV27 | many | CASRGGGAEVQYF | TGTGCCAGCAGGGGTGGCGGGGCCGAGGTGCAGTACTTC
- | TRBJ2-7 | TRBV20-1 | - | CSARGLTSYEQYF | TGCAGTGCGAGGGGTCTAACTTCATACGAGCAGTACTTC
- | TRBJ2-7 | TRBV4-1 | few | CASSQDGLGTYEQYF | TGCGCCAGCAGCCAAGATGGACTGGGGACCTACGAGCAGTACTTC
TRBD1 | TRBJ2-7 | TRBV20-1 | many | CSATGQGEQYF | TGCAGTGCCACGGGACAGGGCGAGCAGTACTTC
- | TRBJ2-3 | TRBV9 | many | CASSVAADRFTDTQYF | TGTGCCAGCAGCGTAGCCGCGGACAGATTCACAGATACGCAGTATTTT
TRBD2 | TRBJ2-7 | TRBV6-2/TRBV6-3 | - | CASSGLAGAPTYEQYF | TGTGCCAGCAGCGGACTAGCGGGAGCTCCTACCTACGAGCAGTACTTC
TRBD2 | TRBJ2-3 | TRBV5-4 | many | CASSLSFEAGADTQYF | TGTGCCAGCAGCTTATCTTTCGAAGCGGGAGCAGATACGCAGTATTTT
TRBD2 | TRBJ2-1 | TRBV11-2 | many | CASSFSGGYAEQFF | TGTGCCAGCAGCTTCAGCGGGGGCTACGCTGAGCAGTTCTTC
- | TRBJ1-1 | TRBV19 | many | CASGWQVGLNTEAFF | TGTGCCAGTGGCTGGCAGGTCGGCTTGAACACTGAAGCTTTCTTT
- | TRBJ2-1 | TRBV4-1 | many | CASSHTENEQFF | TGCGCCAGCAGCCATACAGAGAATGAGCAGTTCTTC
- | TRBJ2-7 | TRBV6-1 | many | CASDVVPEQYF | TGTGCCAGCGACGTGGTCCCCGAGCAGTACTTC
- | TRBJ2-7 | TRBV20-1 | many | CRWAGERSSYEQYF | TGCAGGTGGGCTGGGGAGAGGAGCTCCTACGAGCAGTACTTC
- | TRBJ2-5 | TRBV28 | many | CASSRPGQETQYF | TGTGCCAGCAGTAGACCTGGGCAAGAGACCCAGTACTTC
- | TRBJ2-5 | TRBV12-3/TRBV12-4 | many | CASIGAGETQYF | TGTGCCAGCATTGGGGCCGGAGAGACCCAGTACTTC
TRBD2 | TRBJ2-5 | TRBV10-3 | many | CAISVSGEETQYF | TGTGCCATCAGTGTAAGCGGGGAAGAGACCCAGTACTTC
TRBD1 | TRBJ1-2 | TRBV10-2 | many | CASSEDRSYGYTF | TGCGCCAGCAGCGAGGACAGGTCCTATGGCTACACCTTC
TRBD2 | TRBJ2-1 | TRBV15 | - | CATSRGLAGDSYNEQFF | TGTGCCACCAGCCGGGGACTAGCGGGAGATTCCTACAATGAGCAGTTCTTC
- | TRBJ2-1 | TRBV2 | few | CASIDPRAGAPHNEQFF | TGTGCCAGCATCGATCCGAGAGCGGGCGCTCCCCACAATGAGCAGTTCTTC
TRBD2 | TRBJ2-2 | TRBV24-1 | many | CATSASQVRREVSTSGGELFF | TGTGCCACCAGTGCCTCCCAGGTTCGTCGGGAGGTATCGACCTCCGGCGGGGAGCTGTTTTTT
TRBD2 | TRBJ2-7 | TRBV20-1 | many | CSSRSGQSYEQCF | TGCAGTTCACGTAGCGGGCAATCCTACGAGCAGTGCTTC
- | TRBJ2-7 | TRBV11-2 | many | CASSSVASYEQYF | TGTGCCAGCAGCTCGGTAGCGTCCTACGAGCAGTACTTC
TRBD1 | TRBJ2-5 | TRBV10-3 | few | CAISTTGGETQYF | TGTGCCATCAGTACGACAGGGGGAGAGACCCAGTACTTC
- | TRBJ1-6 | TRBV28 | many | CASSLVIGDYNSPLHF | TGTGCCAGCAGTTTAGTAATAGGGGACTATAATTCACCCCTCCACTTT
TRBD2 | TRBJ2-3 | TRBV27 | - | CASSTLAGGPGTQYF | TGTGCCAGCAGTACACTAGCGGGAGGGCCGGGTACGCAGTATTTT
- | TRBJ2-3 | TRBV5-1 | - | CASSLSTKAPSTDTQYF | TGCGCCAGCAGCTTGTCAACGAAGGCCCCTAGCACAGATACGCAGTATTTT
- | TRBJ1-1 | TRBV6-2/TRBV6-3 | many | CASSIGTLEAFF | TGTGCCAGCAGTATCGGGACACTAGAAGCTTTCTTT
TRBD1 | TRBJ2-3 | TRBV12-3/TRBV12-4 | many | CASSPLDRVSTDTQYF | TGTGCCAGCAGTCCGCTCGACAGGGTGAGCACAGATACGCAGTATTTT
- | TRBJ1-2 | TRBV29-1 | - | CSVVGGNYGYTF | TGCAGCGTTGTGGGGGGGAACTATGGCTACACCTTC
- | TRBJ2-3 | TRBV7-6 | many | CASSLVKAYTDTQYF | TGTGCCAGCAGCTTAGTAAAAGCTTACACAGATACGCAGTATTTT
- | TRBJ2-2 | TRBV18 | few | CASSPPEGLNTGELFF | TGTGCCAGCTCACCACCTGAGGGCCTGAACACCGGGGAGCTGTTTTTT
- | TRBJ2-7 | TRBV3-1 | - | CASSPQRGGSYEQYF | TGTGCCAGCAGCCCCCAGAGGGGGGGATCCTACGAGCAGTACTTC
- | TRBJ2-7 | TRBV2 | many | CASSGTSSSYEQYF | TGTGCCAGCAGTGGGACAAGCAGCTCCTACGAGCAGTACTTC
- | TRBJ2-7 | TRBV18 | many | CASSPGRAYEQYF | TGTGCCAGCAGCCCCGGACGGGCCTACGAGCAGTACTTC
- | TRBJ2-1 | TRBV29-1 | few | CSVDPGVGYEQFF | TGCAGCGTTGATCCGGGGGTCGGCTATGAGCAGTTCTTC
TRBD2 | TRBJ2-5 | TRBV10-2 | many | CASASGIQETQYF | TGCGCCAGCGCTAGCGGGATCCAAGAGACCCAGTACTTC
- | TRBJ1-1 | TRBV18 | once | CASADGRTNTEAFF | TGTGCCAGCGCCGACGGGAGAACGAACACTGAAGCTTTCTTT
- | TRBJ2-7 | TRBV5-1 | many | CASSDMDTEANYEQYF | TGCGCCAGCAGCGACATGGACACCGAGGCTAACTACGAGCAGTACTTC
- | TRBJ2-2 | TRBV13 | - | CASSLGDTYTGELFF | TGTGCCAGCAGCTTAGGGGACACCTACACCGGGGAGCTGTTTTTT
TRBD1 | TRBJ2-7 | TRBV24-1 | few | CATPTPQRQGKSSYEQYF | TGTGCCACCCCAACCCCTCAGAGACAGGGAAAAAGCTCCTACGAGCAGTACTTC
- | TRBJ1-2 | TRBV30 | - | CAWSGLLAMSAPDGYTF | TGTGCCTGGAGTGGCTTGCTCGCAATGTCGGCCCCGGATGGCTACACCTTC
- | TRBJ1-1 | TRBV6-1 | many | CASSGTLNTEAFF | TGTGCCAGCAGTGGGACATTGAACACTGAAGCTTTCTTT
TRBD1 | TRBJ2-3 | TRBV28 | - | CAIQQGATDTQYF | TGTGCCATCCAACAGGGGGCCACGGATACGCAGTATTTT
TRBD1 | TRBJ2-7 | TRBV29-1 | many | CSGTGGDSSYEQYF | TGCAGCGGGACAGGGGGGGACAGCTCCTACGAGCAGTACTTC
TRBD2 | TRBJ2-4 | TRBV7-9 | - | CASSPPAGGSLAKNIQYF | TGTGCCAGCAGCCCGCCCGCGGGGGGGAGCTTAGCCAAAAACATTCAGTACTTC
TRBD2 | TRBJ2-3 | TRBV4-3 | many | CASSIRGLTDTDTQYF | TGCGCCAGCAGCATACGGGGACTAACTGACACAGATACGCAGTATTTT
- | TRBJ2-7 | TRBV20-1 | - | CSALGAGLAYEQYF | TGCAGTGCGCTCGGTGCGGGGTTGGCCTACGAGCAGTACTTC
- | TRBJ2-3 | TRBV12-3/TRBV12-4 | many | CASSRGAADTQYF | TGTGCCAGCAGCCGCGGGGCGGCAGATACGCAGTATTTT
TRBD2 | TRBJ2-1 | TRBV11-2 | - | CASTLAGGSYNEQFF | TGTGCCAGCACCCTAGCGGGAGGGTCCTACAATGAGCAGTTCTTC
TRBD2 | TRBJ2-1 | TRBV2 | few | CASSEDSGSRNEQFF | TGTGCCAGCAGTGAAGATAGCGGGTCGAGGAATGAGCAGTTCTTC
- | TRBJ1-1 | TRBV29-1 | many | CSVPSLTEAFF | TGCAGCGTTCCCTCCCTCACTGAAGCTTTCTTT
- | TRBJ1-2 | TRBV14 | - | CASSQDPTGAGGNTF | TGTGCCAGCAGCCAAGATCCGACAGGCGCTGGTGGCAACACCTTC
- | TRBJ2-1 | TRBV7-9 | many | CASSPPTGWSYNEQFF | TGTGCCAGCAGCCCCCCCACAGGGTGGTCCTACAATGAGCAGTTCTTC
- | TRBJ2-7 | TRBV4-3 | few | CASSQDTTAERQYF | TGCGCCAGCAGCCAAGACACGACTGCAGAGAGGCAGTACTTC
- | TRBJ1-1 | TRBV20-1 | many | CSARGGSKPEAFF | TGCAGTGCTAGAGGGGGCAGTAAACCTGAAGCTTTCTTT
- | TRBJ2-7 | TRBV19 | - | CASKIGQGDYEQYF | TGTGCCAGTAAGATAGGGCAGGGAGACTACGAGCAGTACTTC
- | TRBJ2-5 | TRBV11-2 | few | CASSLDLNQETQYF | TGTGCCAGCAGCTTAGATCTGAACCAAGAGACCCAGTACTTC
- | TRBJ2-7 | TRBV19 | - | CASSTLDSYEQYF | TGTGCCAGTAGTACCTTGGATTCCTACGAGCAGTACTTC
- | TRBJ1-1 | TRBV4-3 | many | CASSQDAAGRGAEAFF | TGCGCCAGCAGCCAAGACGCGGCGGGGAGGGGTGCTGAAGCTTTCTTT